This TCR beta chain is from a study of identical twins. Study-level findings and limits: Instead of following the same donors, the conclusions were based on cross-sectional statistical analysis. Surplus twin overlap in beta out-of-frame sequences was less pronounced.

Only healthy Caucasians were enrolled as donors. MiXCR was run by TCRdb on the 5' RACE reads, yielding one entry per CDR3 protein. The sample shows about 240,000 distinct CDR3 sequences, about 10% of them seen only once. This clonotype has a handful of counts. Its cognate antigen is unknown. Germline-derived CDR1 and CDR2 are MNHEY and SVGAGI. Trimming stripped 3 bases from V and 5 bases from J, with 14 bases between. The CDR3 totals 14 residues. The receptor comes from a man between 45 and 60 years old in good health. V and J are TRBV6-5 and TRBJ2-7; TRBD2 is a possible D gene (5 bases). The sequenced sample consisted of memory T cells sorted from blood. The CDR3 DNA is TGTGCCAGCAGTTATTATGAGGGAGAAGACGAGCAGTACTTC. Protein product: CASSYYEGEDEQYF.